The rows below give T cell receptor beta chains drawn from one sample of a study of OX40 agonist ivuxolimab in advanced cancers. Assay used: immunoSEQ multiplex PCR; TCRdb lists only in-frame clones, some missing. The sample contains about 17,000 clones, around 87% of which appear only once. Here the sequenced sample was CD4+ or CD8+ T cells sorted from blood, taken in a trial of the OX40 agonist ivuxolimab. These receptors all stem from an adult with an advanced solid tumor such as melanoma, head and neck, liver or kidney cancer. Each CDR3 is given with its conserved first and last residue. The D gene is left open where the match is weak. Clone size is stated in some rows and not others, as once, few, many or a class when expanded.

d_gene	v_gene	abundance	j_gene	len	CDR3aa	CDR3nt
TRBD2	TRBV27	-	TRBJ2-2	16	CASRSGLAGETGELFF	TGTGCCAGCAGATCAGGGCTAGCGGGAGAAACCGGGGAGCTGTTTTTT
-	TRBV27	-	TRBJ2-1	13	CASSFGGSDEQFF	TGTGCCAGCAGTTTTGGAGGGTCGGATGAGCAGTTCTTC
-	TRBV19	-	TRBJ2-7	17	CASSIDASFGGLEEQYF	TGTGCCAGTAGTATAGACGCCTCCTTCGGTGGACTTGAGGAGCAGTACTTC
-	TRBV2	-	TRBJ1-2	11	CASSPNYGYTF	TGTGCCAGCAGCCCCAACTATGGCTACACCTTC
-	TRBV18	once	TRBJ2-2	16	CASSPTAGHNTGELFF	TGTGCCAGCTCCCCTACCGCGGGACATAACACCGGGGAGCTGTTTTTT
-	TRBV11-3	-	TRBJ2-3	14	CASSLSRGTDTQYF	TGTGCCAGCAGCTTATCCAGGGGCACAGATACGCAGTATTTT
-	TRBV4-3	-	TRBJ1-2	14	CASSPVRLLSGYTF	TGCGCCAGCAGCCCTGTACGTCTGCTAAGTGGCTACACCTTC
-	TRBV5-1	-	TRBJ1-3	14	CASSLRGPGNTIYF	TGCGCCAGCAGCTTGCGCGGACCTGGAAACACCATATATTTT
TRBD1	TRBV5-4	-	TRBJ2-3	16	CASNLETGHSTDTQYF	TGTGCCAGCAACCTTGAGACAGGGCATAGCACAGATACGCAGTATTTT
-	TRBV11-2	few	TRBJ1-1	13	CASGREENTEAFF	TGTGCCAGCGGTAGGGAGGAGAACACTGAAGCTTTCTTT
-	TRBV7-9	-	TRBJ1-3	15	CASSAGNMEVDTIYF	TGTGCCAGCAGCGCAGGGAACATGGAAGTAGACACCATATATTTT
-	TRBV6-1	-	TRBJ1-2	16	CASSDKPGTLHYGYTF	TGTGCCAGCAGTGACAAACCGGGGACCCTTCATTATGGCTACACCTTC
-	TRBV7-9	-	TRBJ2-7	12	CASLSGRNEQYF	TGTGCCAGTCTGAGCGGTCGGAACGAGCAGTACTTC
-	TRBV9	-	TRBJ2-5	13	CASSPGGRQTQYF	TGTGCCAGCAGCCCCGGGGGCCGGCAGACCCAGTACTTC